This is a list of T cell receptor beta chains from one sample in a study of cytomegalovirus exposure and HLA in healthy donors. TCRdb's table, derived via immunoSEQ multiplex PCR, lists solely in-frame clones and lacks some. The repertoire consists of 180,000 or so clones, with around 86% occurring once and the leading ten covering 2.7%. The material sequenced was PBMCs. These receptors came from a young man in good health and CMV-seropositive. CDR3s include the opening cysteine and the closing phenylalanine or tryptophan. The D gene is left open where the match is weak. Part of the rows lack a size; the others show once, few, many or a class for expanded clones.

14,TRBJ2-3,TRBV7-3,-,-,CASSLQSLADTQYF,TGTGCCAGCAGCTTACAATCCCTAGCGGATACGCAGTATTTT
15,TRBJ1-1,TRBV6-5,-,TRBD1,CASSSPFTGVYSAFF,TGTGCCAGCAGTTCACCCTTTACAGGGGTTTATTCCGCTTTCTTT
17,TRBJ2-1,TRBV7-8,once,TRBD2,CASSFFKSGRNHNEQFF,TGTGCCAGCAGCTTTTTCAAGAGCGGGAGAAACCACAATGAGCAGTTCTTC
17,TRBJ2-7,TRBV18,-,-,CASSPLSLARRNYEQYF,TGTGCCAGCTCACCATTGTCCCTGGCGAGGAGAAACTACGAGCAGTACTTC
13,TRBJ1-1,TRBV27,once,-,CASSVYPGFEAFF,TGTGCCAGCAGTGTCTACCCGGGATTTGAAGCTTTCTTT
14,TRBJ1-2,TRBV29-1,-,-,CSVVGAGEIYGYTF,TGCAGCGTTGTGGGGGCAGGAGAAATCTATGGCTACACCTTC
14,TRBJ1-5,TRBV18,-,TRBD1,CASSPDRVAQPQHF,TGTGCCAGCTCACCCGACAGGGTTGCGCAGCCCCAGCATTTT
15,TRBJ1-3,TRBV11-2,-,-,CASSLQATAGNTIYF,TGTGCCAGCAGCTTACAGGCGACAGCGGGAAACACCATATATTTT
15,TRBJ1-6,TRBV6-6,-,TRBD1,CASSTTGGHNSPLHF,TGTGCCAGCAGTACAACAGGGGGACATAATTCACCCCTCCACTTT
14,TRBJ1-2,TRBV11-2,once,TRBD1,CASRTTGPNYGYTF,TGTGCCAGCAGGACGACAGGGCCCAACTATGGCTACACCTTC
15,TRBJ2-7,TRBV10-1,-,-,CASSKPGINPYEQYF,TGCGCCAGCAGTAAACCGGGGATCAATCCCTACGAGCAGTACTTC
13,TRBJ2-1,TRBV2,once,TRBD2,CASNLAGYNEQFF,TGTGCCAGCAACCTAGCGGGGTACAATGAGCAGTTCTTC
15,TRBJ2-5,TRBV5-6,-,TRBD1,CASSPEPDRVETQYF,TGTGCCAGCAGCCCCGAACCGGACAGGGTCGAGACCCAGTACTTC
18,TRBJ2-3,TRBV9,-,TRBD2,CASSVVSGGAEGADTQYF,TGTGCCAGCAGCGTAGTTAGCGGGGGGGCCGAGGGTGCAGATACGCAGTATTTT
15,TRBJ2-1,TRBV27,-,-,CASRRGSGSYNEQFF,TGTGCCAGCAGGAGGGGGTCGGGCTCCTACAATGAGCAGTTCTTC
16,TRBJ1-1,TRBV9,-,-,CASSVHGGGSNTEAFF,TGTGCCAGCAGCGTCCACGGGGGGGGAAGTAACACTGAAGCTTTCTTT
14,TRBJ1-1,TRBV27,-,-,CASSFGRENTEAFF,TGTGCCAGCAGTTTCGGCAGGGAGAACACTGAAGCTTTCTTT
18,TRBJ2-2,TRBV19,-,TRBD2,CASSPGTSGRARGGELFF,TGTGCCAGTAGTCCCGGGACTAGCGGGAGGGCCCGAGGCGGGGAGCTGTTTTTT
14,TRBJ2-3,TRBV7-9,-,TRBD1,CASSWGQSTDTQYF,TGTGCCAGCAGCTGGGGACAGTCCACAGATACGCAGTATTTT
14,TRBJ2-6,TRBV30,-,TRBD1,CAWSWDSGANVLTF,TGTGCCTGGAGTTGGGACAGCGGGGCCAACGTCCTGACTTTC
15,TRBJ2-5,TRBV27,-,TRBD2,CASRGTSGGQETQYF,TGTGCCAGCAGGGGGACTAGCGGGGGGCAAGAGACCCAGTACTTC
17,TRBJ2-2,TRBV7-2,-,TRBD2,CASRPREGVTGTGELFF,TGTGCCAGCAGGCCGCGGGAGGGCGTAACGGGCACCGGGGAGCTGTTTTTT
14,TRBJ1-5,TRBV9,few,TRBD1,CASSLGQGYQPQHF,TGTGCCAGCAGCCTGGGACAGGGATATCAGCCCCAGCATTTT
13,TRBJ1-2,TRBV29-1,-,-,CSAIGAFPIGYTF,TGCAGCGCTATAGGGGCCTTCCCCATTGGCTACACCTTC
14,TRBJ2-1,TRBV7-9,-,TRBD2,CASSRGTRGYEQFF,TGTGCCAGCTCTCGTGGGACTAGGGGGTATGAGCAGTTCTTC
18,TRBJ2-3,TRBV5-4,once,TRBD2,CASSLKLAGGRTTDTQYF,TGTGCCAGCAGCTTGAAACTAGCGGGGGGGCGTACGACAGATACGCAGTATTTT
14,TRBJ2-7,TRBV5-1,-,-,CASSLEGGSSEQYF,TGCGCCAGCAGCTTGGAGGGAGGTAGTTCCGAGCAGTACTTC
19,TRBJ2-3,TRBV6-1,once,TRBD2,CASSEVHRRAGGPSDTQYF,TGTGCCAGCAGTGAAGTTCATCGGCGGGCGGGGGGGCCATCAGATACGCAGTATTTT
14,TRBJ2-7,TRBV28,-,-,CASSLFAGEYEQYF,TGTGCCAGCAGTTTATTTGCAGGGGAATACGAGCAGTACTTC
14,TRBJ1-1,TRBV6-5,-,TRBD1,CASSYGTGETEAFF,TGTGCCAGCAGTTACGGGACAGGTGAAACTGAAGCTTTCTTT